A single sample is the source of the 26 T cell receptor beta chains below, sequenced in a study of radiation and T cells in renal cell carcinoma. Here immunoSEQ multiplex PCR was the method, and the copy in TCRdb shows in-frame clones only, minus some. The repertoire includes about 170,000 clones, less than 90% of them detected once, and about 10% sits in the top ten. The time point here: blood 4 weeks post-SBRT, at nephrectomy. The treatment was: 15 Gy SBRT to primary tumor, nephrectomy 4 weeks later. The specimen was blood, collected from a patient whose treatment included radiotherapy and nephrectomy. These receptor sequences come from a woman aged 45-60 years with renal cell carcinoma.

The table lists this clone with a count of one. The chain recombines TRBV5-6 with TRBJ1-2; 7 bases align to TRBD1. V dropped 0 bases and J dropped 2; count of bases not matched to a gene: 1. Germline assignment: CDR1 SGHDT and CDR2 YYEEEE. The CDR3 is 14 residues long. CDR3 amino acids: CASSLEGGNYGYTF. DNA for the CDR3: TGTGCCAGCAGCTTGGAAGGGGGCAACTATGGCTACACCTTC.

This chain joins TRBV5-1 and TRBJ2-1; 8 positions agree with TRBD2. The junction had 6 bases not matched to a gene; V was cut back by 0 bases and J by 7 bases. The germline gives CDR1 SGHRS, CDR2 YFSETQ. The CDR3 contains 15 residues. The CDR3 reads CASSLAEVAGNEQFF. The CDR3 DNA is TGCGCCAGCAGCTTGGCCGAGGTAGCGGGGAATGAGCAGTTCTTC.

The chain combines TRBV5-4 with TRBJ1-2; D perhaps matches TRBD1 (5 bases). This CDR3 has 14 residues. The germline V gene has CDR1 SGHNT and CDR2 YYREEE (reference sequence). Trimming shortened V by 0 bases and J by 2 bases, and 8 bases separated the two germline ends. The CDR3 here is CASSLEAGNYGYTF. The CDR3 nucleotides read TGTGCCAGCAGCTTGGAGGCAGGGAACTATGGCTACACCTTC.

The V and J genes are TRBV7-9 and TRBJ1-5; D is uncertain. Germline CDR1 reads SEHNR; CDR2 reads FQNEAQ (reference sequence). This CDR3 is 13 amino acids long. Trimming cost V 4 bases and J 3 bases, with 7 bases left between them. CDR3 residues: CASSSRINQPQHF. The CDR3 nucleotides are TGTGCCAGCAGCTCTAGGATCAATCAGCCCCAGCATTTT.

The chain joins TRBV11-2 to TRBJ1-6, with 10 bases that match TRBD1. The CDR3 has 18 amino acids. Germline CDR1 is SGHAT and CDR2 is FQNNGV. The V and J ends lost 6 bases and 6 bases, in that order; junction bases with no gene match: 14. The CDR3 bases are TGTGCCAGCAGGCGAATTCTGGGACAGGGGTCTTCTAATTCACCCCTCCACTTT. It specifies CASRRILGQGSSNSPLHF.

V usage is TRBV7-8 and J usage is TRBJ1-1; maybe TRBD1 (5 bases). The CDR3 spans 14 residues. Per germline, CDR1 SGHVS and CDR2 FQNEAQ. With 2 bases removed from V and 1 base from J, the gap between germline ends came to 8 bases. This CDR3 reads CASSLRDPNTEAFF. The CDR3 coding sequence is TGTGCCAGCAGCTTAAGGGACCCGAACACTGAAGCTTTCTTT. The complete variable domain, with remaining parts taken from reference TRBV7-8 and TRBJ1-1, reads GAGVSQSPRYKVAKRGQDVALRCDPISGHVSLFWYQQALGQGPEFLTYFQNEAQLDKSGLPSDRFFAERPEGSVSTLKIQRTQQEDSAVYLCASSLRDPNTEAFFGQGTRLTVV.

The chain couples TRBV4-1 to TRBJ1-5; no reliable D call. The CDR3 loop spans 13 amino acids. Trimming stripped 0 bases from V and 5 bases from J, with 5 bases between. Germline CDR1 reads MGHRA; CDR2 reads YSYEKL. The CDR3 DNA follows: TGCGCCAGCAGCCAAGACAGCTATCAGCCCCAGCATTTT. Protein product: CASSQDSYQPQHF.

J is TRBJ2-1 and V is TRBV20-1; D uncertain. The CDR3 is 10 residues long. Germline V gene data show CDR1 as DFQATT and CDR2 as SNEGSKA (reference sequence). The V and J ends lost 3 bases and 6 bases respectively, with 3 bases between them. The CDR3 protein is CSARANEQFF. The CDR3 region has the DNA TGCAGTGCTAGGGCCAATGAGCAGTTCTTC.

This chain uses TRBV4-3 with TRBJ1-1; 8 bases align to TRBD1. The V segment lost 1 base and the J segment 0 bases; nucleotides outside the gene matches: 4. CDR3 size: 16 residues. Germline V lookup: CDR1 LGHNA, CDR2 YSLEER. The CDR3 reads CASSQAGTGMNTEAFF. The CDR3 DNA reads TGCGCCAGCAGCCAAGCAGGGACAGGAATGAACACTGAAGCTTTCTTT.

This clone has a handful of counts. The chain uses TRBV4-1 and TRBJ1-2; TRBD1 matches at 7 bases. The CDR3 extends over 15 amino acids. J gave up 3 bases and V 2 bases, and 6 bases lay outside the gene matches. CDR1 MGHRA and CDR2 YSYEKL come from the germline V gene. The CDR3 here is CASSQPTGRYYGYTF. The CDR3 DNA reads as TGCGCCAGCAGCCAACCGACAGGGAGGTACTATGGCTACACCTTC.

The V gene is TRBV9, the J gene TRBJ1-2; no reliable D call. This CDR3 has 15 residues. Per germline, CDR1 SGDLS and CDR2 YYNGEE. V was pared by 0 bases and J by 2 bases, with 11 bases between. The CDR3 DNA sequence: TGTGCCAGCAGCGTAGAAGGGTCGCCAAACTATGGCTACACCTTC. Protein product: CASSVEGSPNYGYTF.

This chain uses TRBV7-2 with TRBJ1-4; 9 positions match TRBD1. Germline assignment: CDR1 SGHTA and CDR2 FQGNSA. The CDR3 contains 19 residues. V lost 5 bases, J lost 8 bases, and 21 bases stayed unmatched. In nucleotides, the CDR3 is TGTGCCAGCAGCCTAATGGCGGGACAGGGTTTCGGTGGTAGGGAAAAACTGTTTTTT. This codes for CASSLMAGQGFGGREKLFF.

The chain joins TRBV2 to TRBJ1-5; D possibly corresponds to TRBD1 (5 bases). With 11 bases removed from V and 2 bases from J, the gap between germline ends came to 16 bases. The CDR3 loop spans 14 amino acids. Germline V CDR1 and CDR2: SNHLY, FYNNEI. The DNA of the CDR3 is TGTGCCCCCCCGGGGGGTCGGGGCAATCAGCCCCAGCATTTT. It is translated as CAPPGGRGNQPQHF. Using reference TRBV2 and TRBJ1-5 for the parts outside the CDR3, the full variable domain is EPEVTQTPSHQVTQMGQEVILRCVPISNHLYFYWYRQILGQKVEFLVSFYNNEISEKSEIFDDQFSVERPDGSNFTLKIRSTKLEDSAMYFCAPPGGRGNQPQHFGDGTRLSIL.

The rearrangement uses TRBV5-5 and TRBJ1-3; 9 bases fit TRBD1. The CDR3 length is 13 residues. The germline CDR1 and CDR2 sequences are SGHKS and YYEKEE (reference sequence). J was trimmed by 6 bases and V by 5 bases; bases with no gene match: 3. The CDR3 DNA sequence: TGTGCCAGCAGGGGACAGGGCGAAAACACCATATATTTT. Protein sequence: CASRGQGENTIYF.

The chain links TRBV2 to TRBJ2-7; 7 positions agree with TRBD1. After removal of 3 bases from V and 2 bases from J, the junction contained 16 bases not matched to a gene. The CDR3 extends over 18 amino acids. Germline V CDR1 and CDR2: SNHLY, FYNNEI. The CDR3 bases are TGTGCCAGCAGTGATTGGTCTTTAACAGGGGAACTTACCTACGAGCAGTACTTC. Translation gives CASSDWSLTGELTYEQYF. The full variable domain, its missing parts supplied by reference TRBV2 and TRBJ2-7, is EPEVTQTPSHQVTQMGQEVILRCVPISNHLYFYWYRQILGQKVEFLVSFYNNEISEKSEIFDDQFSVERPDGSNFTLKIRSTKLEDSAMYFCASSDWSLTGELTYEQYFGPGTRLTVT.

The chain couples TRBV19 to TRBJ1-4, with 8 nucleotides matching TRBD1. In germline, CDR1 is LNHDA, CDR2 SQIVND (reference sequence). V gave up 8 bases and J gave up 7 bases; unmatched junction bases: 9. There are 14 residues in the CDR3. DNA for the CDR3: TGTGCCAGTGGAGACAGGGGCTTGAGTGAAAAACTGTTTTTT. It yields the protein CASGDRGLSEKLFF.

This chain links TRBV11-3 with TRBJ1-2; D is unresolved. Germline assignment: CDR1 SGHNT and CDR2 YENEEA. The CDR3 length is 12 residues. CDR3 amino acids: CANKRRAYGYTF. In DNA form, the CDR3 reads TGTGCAAACAAAAGGAGGGCATATGGCTACACCTTC.

This sequence joins TRBV2 and TRBJ1-6, with unresolved D. V lost 6 bases and J lost 7, with 13 bases in between. Germline CDR1 SNHLY, CDR2 FYNNEI. The CDR3 loop spans 14 amino acids. The CDR3 sequence: CASRDRGGNSPLHF. Here the CDR3 DNA reads TGTGCCAGCAGGGACCGCGGCGGGAATTCACCCCTCCACTTT.

CDR3 DNA: TGTGCCAGCAGCGTAGCTATAGGACTGAAAATCTCTGGAAACACCATATATTTT. It specifies CASSVAIGLKISGNTIYF. This chain uses TRBV9 with TRBJ1-3; D not resolved. There are 18 residues in the CDR3. Germline-derived CDR1 and CDR2 are SGDLS and YYNGEE. The V end was cut by 0 bases, the J end by 0 bases, with 16 bases between.

The gene calls are TRBV7-9 and TRBJ2-5; 7 bases match TRBD2. The junction had 4 bases not matched to a gene; V was cut back by 5 bases and J by 4 bases. CDR1 and CDR2 (germline): SEHNR, FQNEAQ (reference sequence). The CDR3 has 13 residues. The CDR3 region has the DNA TGTGCCAGCAGCCGAGGGGAGGGAGAGACCCAGTACTTC. The encoded protein is CASSRGEGETQYF.

The CDR3 is CASSYRQEYYEQYF. The CDR3 region has the DNA TGTGCCAGCAGTTATAGGCAGGAGTACTACGAGCAGTACTTC. This rearrangement joins TRBV6-6 to TRBJ2-7; no reliable D call. The V gene's germline CDR1 is MNHNY and CDR2 SVGAGI (reference sequence). This CDR3 has 14 residues. Trimming removed 3 bases at V and 3 bases at J, with 12 bases between.

The V gene is TRBV7-2, the J gene TRBJ1-2; TRBD1 aligns across 7 bases. V lost 1 base to trimming and J lost 3 bases; unmatched junction nucleotides: 8. The CDR3 spans 16 residues. CDR1 and CDR2 from the germline V gene are SGHTA and FQGNSA. CDR3 sequence: CASSLDRGGGHYGYTF. CDR3 nucleotide sequence: TGTGCCAGCAGCTTAGACAGGGGAGGGGGGCACTATGGCTACACCTTC.

The V and J genes are TRBV6-6 and TRBJ1-6; TRBD1 might be the D (5 bases). The germline V gene has CDR1 MNHNY and CDR2 SVGAGI (reference sequence). Trimming shortened V by 6 bases and J by 0 bases, and 12 bases separated the two germline ends. This CDR3 is built from 16 residues. The CDR3 here is CASSLEGSSYNSPLHF. DNA of the CDR3: TGTGCCAGCAGCCTTGAGGGGAGCTCCTATAATTCACCCCTCCACTTT.

CDR3 sequence reads: CASSATGNNQPQHF. CDR3 DNA: TGTGCCAGCAGCGCAACAGGGAACAATCAGCCCCAGCATTTT. The rearrangement joins TRBV6-5 to TRBJ1-5; D possibly corresponds to TRBD1 (6 bases). The CDR3 is 14 residues long. Trimming stripped 6 bases from V and 3 bases from J, with 12 bases between. Germline CDR1 reads MNHEY; CDR2 reads SVGAGI.

The CDR3 spells CASSVVAGELFF. CDR3 coding DNA: TGTGCCAGCAGCGTAGTCGCCGGGGAGCTGTTTTTT. The chain joins TRBV9 to TRBJ2-2, with unresolved D. V was pared by 0 bases and J by 6 bases, with 3 bases between. This CDR3 has 12 residues. Germline loops: CDR1 SGDLS, CDR2 YYNGEE.

The chain is built from TRBV19 and TRBJ1-3, with a tentative D call TRBD1 (5 bases). Germline assignment: CDR1 LNHDA and CDR2 SQIVND (reference sequence). This CDR3 is built from 16 residues. Between the trimmed V and J ends, which lost 7 bases and 0 bases, there was a span of 16 bases. Here the CDR3 reads CASNSGTTHSGNTIYF. CDR3 DNA: TGTGCCAGTAATAGCGGGACGACTCACTCTGGAAACACCATATATTTT.